This T cell receptor beta chain was identified in a study of blood T cells in healthy people across ages. The study's findings and limits: Any changes in expanded clonotypes were possibly confounded, as donor CMV status remained unknown.

Note on this clonotype: The antigen is undetermined.

This CDR3 is built from 18 residues. The germline V gene has CDR1 LGHNT and CDR2 FRNRAP. V was pared by 0 bases and J by 5 bases, with 17 bases between. Using a J-beta primer mix together with a sample-barcoded 5' primer, a second PCR was run for roughly 6 to 12 cycles. TCRdb re-called the 5' RACE reads with MiXCR, one entry per CDR3 protein. The sample shows more than 900,000 distinct CDR3 sequences, 20% to 25% of them seen only once. The data were also submitted as part of a second study, on T cells of mothers and their children. This second study says: Normalized overlap was always slightly, never significantly, higher in related than unrelated mother-child pairs.

This rearrangement joins TRBV12-5 to TRBJ1-6, with D possibly matching TRBD1 (6 bases). The material sequenced was blood. This sequence was found in a girl between 2 and 10 years old in good health. This chain's CDR3 is CASGLVITRTADNSPLHF. DNA of the CDR3: TGTGCTAGTGGTTTGGTGATCACTAGGACAGCAGATAATTCACCCCTCCACTTT.